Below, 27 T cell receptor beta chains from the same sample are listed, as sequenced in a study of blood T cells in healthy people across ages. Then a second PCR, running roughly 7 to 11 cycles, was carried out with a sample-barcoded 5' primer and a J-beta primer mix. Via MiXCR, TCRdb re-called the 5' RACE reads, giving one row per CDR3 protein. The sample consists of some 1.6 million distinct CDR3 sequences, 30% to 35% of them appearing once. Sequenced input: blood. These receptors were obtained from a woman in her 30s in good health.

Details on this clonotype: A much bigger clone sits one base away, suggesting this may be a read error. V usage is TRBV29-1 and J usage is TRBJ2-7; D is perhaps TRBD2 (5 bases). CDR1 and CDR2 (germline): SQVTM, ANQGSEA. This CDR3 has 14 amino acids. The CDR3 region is CSIEDPVRDYEQYF. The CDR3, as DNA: TGCAGCATTGAAGATCCGGTCCGGGATTACGAGCAGTACTTC.

DNA of the CDR3: TGTGCCAGCAGCCAAGACTTGGAGGCCGAGCAGTACTTC. This codes for CASSQDLEAEQYF. The rearrangement joins TRBV14 to TRBJ2-5; TRBD2 might be the D (5 bases). The DNA end is a closer match to TRBJ2-7, so the J assignment may be wrong. The CDR3 runs 13 residues. Germline-derived CDR1 and CDR2 are SGHDN and FVKESK.

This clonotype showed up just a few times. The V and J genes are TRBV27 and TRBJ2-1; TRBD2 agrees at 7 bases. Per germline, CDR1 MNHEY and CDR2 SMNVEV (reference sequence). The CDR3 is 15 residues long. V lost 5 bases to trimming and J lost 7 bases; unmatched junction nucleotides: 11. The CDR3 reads CASSPTAMGGNEQFF. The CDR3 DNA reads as TGTGCCAGCAGTCCGACTGCGATGGGAGGGAATGAGCAGTTCTTC.

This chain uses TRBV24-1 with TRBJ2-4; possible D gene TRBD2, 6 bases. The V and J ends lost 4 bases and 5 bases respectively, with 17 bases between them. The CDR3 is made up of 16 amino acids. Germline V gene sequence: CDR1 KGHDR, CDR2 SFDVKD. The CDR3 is CATSEGTGSNENIQYF. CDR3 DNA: TGTGCCACCAGTGAGGGGACTGGTTCCAACGAAAACATTCAGTACTTC.

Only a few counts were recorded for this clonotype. CDR3 nucleotides: TGTGCCAGCAGTGCCCCTCTAAGCGGAACGGGCCCCGCAGATACGCAGTATTTT. It yields the protein CASSAPLSGTGPADTQYF. The chain recombines TRBV2 with TRBJ2-3; maybe TRBD2 (5 bases). The V and J ends lost 4 bases and 4 bases respectively, with 24 bases between them. Germline-derived CDR1 and CDR2 are SNHLY and FYNNEI. This CDR3 contains 18 residues.

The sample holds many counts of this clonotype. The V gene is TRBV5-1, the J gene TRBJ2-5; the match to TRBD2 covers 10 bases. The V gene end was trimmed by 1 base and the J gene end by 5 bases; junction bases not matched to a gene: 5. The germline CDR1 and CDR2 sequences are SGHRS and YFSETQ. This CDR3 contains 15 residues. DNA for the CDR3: TGCGCCAGCAGCTTGTCGAGCGGGGGGGCGGAGACCCAGTACTTC. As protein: CASSLSSGGAETQYF.

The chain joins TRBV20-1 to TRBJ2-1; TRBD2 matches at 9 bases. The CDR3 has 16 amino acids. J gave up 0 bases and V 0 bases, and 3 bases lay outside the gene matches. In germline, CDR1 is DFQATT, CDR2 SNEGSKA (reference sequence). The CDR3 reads CSAREREGRSYNEQFF. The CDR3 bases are TGCAGTGCTAGAGAGCGGGAGGGCCGCTCCTACAATGAGCAGTTCTTC.

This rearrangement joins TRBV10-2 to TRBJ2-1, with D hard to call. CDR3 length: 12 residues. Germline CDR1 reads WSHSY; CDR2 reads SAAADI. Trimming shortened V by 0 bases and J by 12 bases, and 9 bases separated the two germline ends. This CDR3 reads CASSESTPGQFF. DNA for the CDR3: TGCGCCAGCAGTGAGTCGACTCCCGGGCAGTTCTTC.

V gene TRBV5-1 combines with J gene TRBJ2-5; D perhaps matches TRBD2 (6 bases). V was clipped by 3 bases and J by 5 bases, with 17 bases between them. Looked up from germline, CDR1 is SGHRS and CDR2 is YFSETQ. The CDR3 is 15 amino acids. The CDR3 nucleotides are TGCGCCAGCAGCTACCGTCCTAGCGAGGGGGAGACCCAGTACTTC. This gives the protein CASSYRPSEGETQYF.

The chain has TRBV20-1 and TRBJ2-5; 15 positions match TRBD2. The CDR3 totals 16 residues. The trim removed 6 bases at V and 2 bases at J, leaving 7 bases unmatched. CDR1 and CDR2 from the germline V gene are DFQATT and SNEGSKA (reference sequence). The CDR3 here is CSALPGLAGGQETQYF. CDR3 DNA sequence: TGCAGTGCACTTCCGGGACTAGCGGGGGGACAAGAGACCCAGTACTTC.

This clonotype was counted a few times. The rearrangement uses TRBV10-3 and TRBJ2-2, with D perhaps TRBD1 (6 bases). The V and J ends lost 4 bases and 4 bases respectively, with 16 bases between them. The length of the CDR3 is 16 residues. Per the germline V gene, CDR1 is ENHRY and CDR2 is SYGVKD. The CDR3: CAISGSTGLGTGELFF. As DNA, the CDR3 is TGTGCCATCAGTGGATCGACAGGTCTGGGCACCGGGGAGCTGTTTTTT.

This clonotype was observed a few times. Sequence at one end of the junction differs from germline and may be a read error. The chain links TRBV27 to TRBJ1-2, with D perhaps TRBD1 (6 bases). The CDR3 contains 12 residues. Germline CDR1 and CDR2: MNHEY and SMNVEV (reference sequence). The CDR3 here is CASRTGGAGNTF. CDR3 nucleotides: TGTGCCAGCAGGACAGGAGGGGCTGGCAACACCTTC.

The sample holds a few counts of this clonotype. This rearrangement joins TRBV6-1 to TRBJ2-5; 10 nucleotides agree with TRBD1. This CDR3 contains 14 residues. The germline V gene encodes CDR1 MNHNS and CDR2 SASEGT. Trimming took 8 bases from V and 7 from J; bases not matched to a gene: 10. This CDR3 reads CASGGMGQGSTQYF. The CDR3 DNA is TGTGCCAGCGGAGGAATGGGACAGGGGTCGACCCAGTACTTC.

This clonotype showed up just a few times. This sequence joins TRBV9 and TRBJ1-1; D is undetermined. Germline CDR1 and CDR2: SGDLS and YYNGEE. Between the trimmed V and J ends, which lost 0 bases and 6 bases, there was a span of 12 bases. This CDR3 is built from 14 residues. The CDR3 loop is CASSVGSEAPEAFF. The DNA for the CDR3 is TGTGCCAGCAGCGTAGGGTCGGAGGCTCCTGAAGCTTTCTTT. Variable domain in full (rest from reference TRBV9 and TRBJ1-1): DSGVTQTPKHLITATGQRVTLRCSPRSGDLSVYWYQQSLDQGLQFLIQYYNGEERAKGNILERFSAQQFPDLHSELNLSSLELGDSALYFCASSVGSEAPEAFFGQGTRLTVV.

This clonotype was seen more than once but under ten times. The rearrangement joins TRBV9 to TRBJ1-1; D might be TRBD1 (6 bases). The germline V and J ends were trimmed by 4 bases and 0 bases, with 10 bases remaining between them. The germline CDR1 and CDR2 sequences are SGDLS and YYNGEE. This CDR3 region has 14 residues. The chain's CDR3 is CASSQGSMNTEAFF. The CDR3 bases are TGTGCCAGCAGCCAGGGGTCTATGAACACTGAAGCTTTCTTT.

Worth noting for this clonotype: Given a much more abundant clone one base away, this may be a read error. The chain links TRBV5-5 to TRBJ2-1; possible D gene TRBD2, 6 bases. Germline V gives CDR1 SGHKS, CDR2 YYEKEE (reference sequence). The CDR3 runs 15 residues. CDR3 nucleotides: TGTGCCAGCAGTTCGGGACTCCAGAAATGGAATGAGCAGCTCTTC. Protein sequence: CASSSGLQKWNEQLF.

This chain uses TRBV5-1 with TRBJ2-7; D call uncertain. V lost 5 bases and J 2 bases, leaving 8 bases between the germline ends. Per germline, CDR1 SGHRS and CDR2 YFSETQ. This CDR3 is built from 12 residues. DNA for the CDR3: TGCGCCAGCAGTTGGAAGACCTACGAGCAGTACTTC. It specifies CASSWKTYEQYF.

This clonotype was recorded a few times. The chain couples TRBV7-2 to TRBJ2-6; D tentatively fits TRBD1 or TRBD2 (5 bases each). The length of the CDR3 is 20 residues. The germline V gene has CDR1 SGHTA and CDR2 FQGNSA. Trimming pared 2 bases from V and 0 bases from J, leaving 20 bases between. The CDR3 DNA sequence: TGTGCCAGCAGCTTACGTCGTGGGCCAGGGACCAGCTCTGGGGCCAACGTCCTGACTTTC. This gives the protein CASSLRRGPGTSSGANVLTF. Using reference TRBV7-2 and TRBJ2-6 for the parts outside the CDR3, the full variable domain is GAGVSQSPSNKVTEKGKDVELRCDPISGHTALYWYRQSLGQGLEFLIYFQGNSAPDKSGLPSDRFSAERTGGSVSTLTIQRTQQEDSAVYLCASSLRRGPGTSSGANVLTFGAGSRLTVL.

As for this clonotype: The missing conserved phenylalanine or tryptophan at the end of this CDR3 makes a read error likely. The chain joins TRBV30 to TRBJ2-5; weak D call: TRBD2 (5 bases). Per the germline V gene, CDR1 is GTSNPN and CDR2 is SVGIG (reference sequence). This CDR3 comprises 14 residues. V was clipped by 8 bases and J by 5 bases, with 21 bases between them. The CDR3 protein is CATDPTSRGETQYC. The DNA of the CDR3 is TGTGCCACCGACCCTACCTCCCGAGGGGAGACCCAGTACTGC.

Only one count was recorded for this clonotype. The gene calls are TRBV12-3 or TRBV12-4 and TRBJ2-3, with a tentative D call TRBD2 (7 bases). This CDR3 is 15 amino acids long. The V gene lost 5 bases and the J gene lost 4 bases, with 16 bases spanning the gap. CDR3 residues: CASSPVGGPADTQYF. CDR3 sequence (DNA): TGTGCCAGCAGTCCGGTGGGGGGGCCTGCAGATACGCAGTATTTT.

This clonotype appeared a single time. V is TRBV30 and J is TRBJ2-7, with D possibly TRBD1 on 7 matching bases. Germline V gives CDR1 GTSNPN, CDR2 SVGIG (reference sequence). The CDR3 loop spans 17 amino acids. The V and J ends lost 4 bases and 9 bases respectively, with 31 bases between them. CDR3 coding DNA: TGTGCCTGGAAACTCCAGGGGGGACTTACACAAAACTCCGGGCAGTACTTC. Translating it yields CAWKLQGGLTQNSGQYF. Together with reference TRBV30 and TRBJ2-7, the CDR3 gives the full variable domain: SQTIHQWPATLVQPVGSPLSLECTVEGTSNPNLYWYRQAAGRGLQLLFYSVGIGQISSEVPQNLSASRPQDRQFILSSKKLLLSDSGFYLCAWKLQGGLTQNSGQYFGPGTRLTVT.

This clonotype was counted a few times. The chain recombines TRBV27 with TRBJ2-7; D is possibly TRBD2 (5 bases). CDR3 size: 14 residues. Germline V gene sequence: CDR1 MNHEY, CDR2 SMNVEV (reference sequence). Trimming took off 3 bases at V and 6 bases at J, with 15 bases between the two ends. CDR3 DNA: TGTGCCAGCAGTTTGGGTCGGGGAGAGGCCGAGCAGTACTTC. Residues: CASSLGRGEAEQYF.

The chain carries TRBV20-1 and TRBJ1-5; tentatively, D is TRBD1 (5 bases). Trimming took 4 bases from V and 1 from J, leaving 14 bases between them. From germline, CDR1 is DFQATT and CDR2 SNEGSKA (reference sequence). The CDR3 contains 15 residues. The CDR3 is CSATVGAGSNQPQHF. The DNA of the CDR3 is TGCAGTGCTACGGTAGGGGCGGGCAGCAATCAGCCCCAGCATTTT.

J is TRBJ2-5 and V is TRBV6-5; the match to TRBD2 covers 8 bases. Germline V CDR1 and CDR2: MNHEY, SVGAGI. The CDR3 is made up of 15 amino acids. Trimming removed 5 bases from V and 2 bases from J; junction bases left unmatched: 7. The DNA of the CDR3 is TGTGCCAGCAGTACCGGGACTAGAGGGCAAGAGACCCAGTACTTC. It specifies CASSTGTRGQETQYF.

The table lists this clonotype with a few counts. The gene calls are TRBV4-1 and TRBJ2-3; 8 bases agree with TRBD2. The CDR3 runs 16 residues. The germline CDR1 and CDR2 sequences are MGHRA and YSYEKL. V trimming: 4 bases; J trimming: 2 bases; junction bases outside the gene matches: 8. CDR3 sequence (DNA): TGCGCCAGCAGCCCTCAGGGTAGCGGGGTCACAGATACGCAGTATTTT. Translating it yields CASSPQGSGVTDTQYF.

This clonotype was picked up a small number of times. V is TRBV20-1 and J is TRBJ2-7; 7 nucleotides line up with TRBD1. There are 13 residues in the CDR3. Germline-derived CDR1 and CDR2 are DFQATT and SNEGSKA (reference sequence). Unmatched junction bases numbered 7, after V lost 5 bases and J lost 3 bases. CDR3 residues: CSAPFDRDYEQYF. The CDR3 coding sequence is TGCAGTGCTCCCTTCGACAGGGACTACGAGCAGTACTTC.

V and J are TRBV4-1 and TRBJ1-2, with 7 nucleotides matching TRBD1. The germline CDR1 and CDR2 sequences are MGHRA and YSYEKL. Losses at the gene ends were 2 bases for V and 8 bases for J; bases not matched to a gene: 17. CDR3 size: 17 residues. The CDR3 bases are TGCGCCAGCAGCCAAACAGGGGCAGGGCTGGCAACGGGGGGCTACACCTTC. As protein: CASSQTGAGLATGGYTF.